The sample holds many counts of the clone carrying this T cell receptor beta chain. This specimen comes from a study of T cells in Graves' hyperthyroidism and ophthalmopathy. Study summary: Initial diagnosis, before any treatment, was when peripheral blood was collected.

The CDR3 contains 15 residues. In germline, CDR1 is DFQATT, CDR2 SNEGSKA (reference sequence). V lost 0 bases and J 0 bases, leaving 12 bases between the germline ends. TCR beta CDR3 sequences were amplified from RNA transcripts. Carried out on the TCR CDR3, a first-round RT-PCR used the HTBI primer set. TCRdb reprocessed the multiplex PCR reads via MiXCR and lists one record per CDR3 protein. This table has hundreds of thousands of distinct CDR3 sequences, approximately 16% appearing once. This TCR came from a middle-aged woman with Graves' ophthalmopathy. The chain uses TRBV20-1 and TRBJ2-7; the D gene is possibly TRBD2 (6 bases). The sequenced sample consisted of blood. CDR3 in DNA: TGCAGTGCTAGAGATCTAGCGATCGCCTCCTACGAGCAGTACTTC. Translating it yields CSARDLAIASYEQYF.